Sequencing of this T cell receptor (beta chain) was carried out in a study of T cell changes during pregnancy in multiple sclerosis. Trimming at V came to 3 bases and at J to 2 bases, leaving 6 bases not matched to a gene. Germline V CDR1 and CDR2: MNHNS, SASEGT. There are 16 residues in the CDR3. Repertoires were generated with immunoSEQ multiplex PCR, while TCRdb's copy carries only in-frame clones and drops some. The sample lists some 27,000 clones, about 93% occurring once. The source of this sequence is a female donor with multiple sclerosis, enrolled in a pregnancy study. This sample comprised CD4+ T cells from peripheral blood mononuclear cells, obtained after pregnancy. The chain uses TRBV6-1 and TRBJ1-3; 8 nucleotides align to TRBD1. CDR3 amino acids: CASSDSSGGTGNTIYF. In nucleotides, the CDR3 is TGTGCCAGCAGTGATTCCTCAGGGGGCACTGGAAACACCATATATTTT.